This T cell receptor (beta chain) was sequenced during a study of OX40 agonist ivuxolimab in advanced cancers. Overall study: The patients' treatment was ivuxolimab, an agonistic anti-OX40 (CD134) antibody. Prior checkpoint blockade (anti-PD-1, anti-PD-L1 or anti-CTLA-4) was permitted; approximately 40% had it.

Using immunoSEQ multiplex PCR, the repertoire was profiled, and TCRdb retains in-frame clones only, with some absent. In the table there are around 85,000 clones, about 90% of which are singletons. Exclusion applied to patients with autoimmune disease history or systemic immunosuppression. The germline V and J ends were trimmed by 2 bases and 0 bases, with 18 bases remaining between them. This CDR3 region has 18 residues. Germline V gives CDR1 SGHKS, CDR2 YYEKEE (reference sequence). The V gene is TRBV5-5, the J gene TRBJ1-3, with D possibly matching TRBD1 (5 bases). This specimen consisted of CD4+ or CD8+ T cells sorted from blood, obtained in a trial of the OX40 agonist ivuxolimab. The receptor was isolated from an adult with an advanced solid tumor such as melanoma, head and neck, liver or kidney cancer. CDR3 in DNA: TGTGCCAGCAGCTTTTCCGTTTTGCCAGGGAACTCTGGAAACACCATATATTTT. Amino acids: CASSFSVLPGNSGNTIYF.